A selection of T cell receptor beta chains follows, all from one sample in a study of technical replicates of blood from several donors. Generated by immunoSEQ multiplex PCR, the TCRdb table keeps only in-frame clones and is missing some. The profile shows roughly 72,000 clones, approximately 93% of them singletons. The sample consisted of T cells isolated from PBMCs. The receptors originated from a human donor in good health. Each CDR3 is given with its conserved first and last residue. The D gene is left open where the match is weak. A row's size may be missing; if present it is once, few, many or a size class.

d_call	v_call	j_call	clone_size	cdr3_nt	cdr3_aa
TRBD1	TRBV28	TRBJ2-5	NA	TGTGCCAGCAGTCACCGGGACAGGGGTGGAGAGACCCAGTACTTC	CASSHRDRGGETQYF
TRBD1	TRBV28	TRBJ1-1	NA	TGTGCCAGCAGTTCCCGCAGTGAGGGGGCAGAAACTGAAGCTTTCTTT	CASSSRSEGAETEAFF
TRBD1	TRBV9	TRBJ2-1	NA	TGTGCCAGCAGCTCGACAGGGTTTGCTAACAATGAGCAGTTCTTC	CASSSTGFANNEQFF
NA	TRBV30	TRBJ2-6	NA	TGTGCCTGGAGTTCTTCGAGTGGGGCCAACGTCCTGACTTTC	CAWSSSSGANVLTF
NA	TRBV30	TRBJ2-3	NA	TGTGCCTGGAGTCCGGGGGATACGCAGTATTTT	CAWSPGDTQYF
NA	TRBV9	TRBJ1-1	NA	TGTGCCAGCAGCCTCGGGGACACAGAGGCTTTCTTT	CASSLGDTEAFF
NA	TRBV5-6	TRBJ2-7	NA	TGTGCCAGCAGCTTGGCCTGGGGGCCGGAGCAGTACTTC	CASSLAWGPEQYF
NA	TRBV7-6	TRBJ1-3	NA	TGTGCCAGCAGCTTATCAGCGACCTCTGGAAACACCATATATTTT	CASSLSATSGNTIYF
NA	TRBV4-1	TRBJ1-2	NA	TGCGCCAGCAGCCATCGGACACTTAAATTCTATGGCTACACCTTC	CASSHRTLKFYGYTF
NA	TRBV29-1	TRBJ2-7	NA	TGCAGCGTTGGCGGGACAGACCACTACGAGCAGTACTTC	CSVGGTDHYEQYF
NA	TRBV21-1	TRBJ1-2	NA	TGTGCCAGCAGCAAAGATACAGCCTGGTATGGCTACACCTTC	CASSKDTAWYGYTF
NA	TRBV21-1	TRBJ2-7	NA	TGTGCCAGCAGCAAAGATTCGGTAACCCCCACTACCGACGAGCAGTACTTC	CASSKDSVTPTTDEQYF
NA	TRBV5-6	TRBJ1-2	NA	TGTGCCAGCAGCCTACCTGGGGCAGAGAAGTATGGCTACACCTTC	CASSLPGAEKYGYTF
TRBD1	TRBV5-1	TRBJ2-4	NA	TGCGCCAGCAGCCCGACAGGGGAGTTTGGCATTCAGTACTTC	CASSPTGEFGIQYF
NA	TRBV7-9	TRBJ1-2	NA	TGTGCCAGCAGCTTCTCCGGGGAGGGCTACACCTTC	CASSFSGEGYTF
TRBD2	TRBV9	TRBJ2-3	NA	TGTGCCAGCAGCGGAGGGCTAGCGGAACTTACGCAGTATTTT	CASSGGLAELTQYF
NA	TRBV11-2	TRBJ1-5	NA	TGTGCCAGCAGCACGCAGGGTGAGGATGCGCCCCAGCATTTT	CASSTQGEDAPQHF
NA	TRBV7-2	TRBJ2-7	NA	TGTGCCAGCAGCTACGAGGGAGACTACGAGCAGTACTTC	CASSYEGDYEQYF
TRBD1	TRBV30	TRBJ2-2	NA	TGTGCCTGGAGTGTAAGGACAGGGTGGACCGGGGAGCTGTTTTTT	CAWSVRTGWTGELFF
NA	TRBV6-5	TRBJ1-1	NA	TGTGCCAGCAGGCCACAGGGCGGTGAAGCTTTCTTT	CASRPQGGEAFF
NA	TRBV9	TRBJ2-7	NA	TGTGCCAGCAGCGTAACACTAGACGGTGGCGAGCAGTACTTC	CASSVTLDGGEQYF
NA	TRBV27	TRBJ1-4	NA	TGTGCCAGCAGTCCCATATATGAGGGGGGGTCAACTAATGAAAAACTGTTTTTT	CASSPIYEGGSTNEKLFF
TRBD2	TRBV30	TRBJ2-1	NA	TGTGCCTGTCTGGCGAGGGCTAGCGGGAGGTCTGGCGGGGAGCAGTTCTTC	CACLARASGRSGGEQFF
TRBD2	TRBV4-2	TRBJ2-1	NA	TGTGCCAGCAGCCAAGGGGCGGGAGACAATGAGCAGTTCTTC	CASSQGAGDNEQFF
NA	TRBV19	TRBJ1-3	NA	TGTGCCAGTAGTATTCAGGTTTACTCTGGAAACACCATATATTTT	CASSIQVYSGNTIYF
TRBD2	TRBV7-2	TRBJ2-3	NA	TGTGCCAGCAGCTGGACCCCTAGCGGGTACACAGATACGCAGTATTTT	CASSWTPSGYTDTQYF
NA	TRBV6-5	TRBJ1-4	NA	TGTGCCAGCAGCCGTAAGACAGGCTTAAATGAAAAACTGTTTTTT	CASSRKTGLNEKLFF
TRBD2	TRBV14	TRBJ2-7	NA	TGTGCCAGCAGCCACCCCAGGGAGATAGCGGGAGGTATCTACGAGCAGTACTTC	CASSHPREIAGGIYEQYF
NA	TRBV5-1	TRBJ2-3	NA	TGCGCCAGCAGCTTGCTAGCCGCCGGTCCTACAGATACGCAGTATTTT	CASSLLAAGPTDTQYF
NA	TRBV30	TRBJ1-1	few	TGTGCCTGGAGTGTCATACAGGGAATTGAAGCTTTCTTT	CAWSVIQGIEAFF
NA	TRBV10-1	TRBJ1-2	NA	TGCGCCAGCAGCCCGGGGGGGGCGACCTATGGCTACACCTTC	CASSPGGATYGYTF
NA	TRBV6-5	TRBJ2-1	once	TGTGCCACTAAAACCGGGACAGAGCAGTTCTTC	CATKTGTEQFF